The 24 T cell receptor beta chains presented below share a single source sample, sequenced in a study of blood T cells in healthy people across ages. Alongside a J-beta primer mix, a sample-barcoded 5' primer served in a second PCR lasting about 7 to 12 cycles. TCRdb recomputed calls from the 5' RACE reads with MiXCR, one row per CDR3 protein. Of 700,000 or so distinct CDR3 sequences listed, roughly 20% were seen once; the top ten hold around 22%. The sequenced material came from blood. These receptors came from a man aged 65 to 79 in good health.

The sample holds a few counts of this clonotype. One junction end disagrees with the germline gene, perhaps due to a read error. The CDR3 region has the DNA TGTGCCAGCATGAGCTCTGGAAACATCATATATTTT. It codes for CASMSSGNIIYF. V usage is TRBV7-9 and J usage is TRBJ1-3; D remains ambiguous. This CDR3 contains 12 residues. CDR1 and CDR2 from the germline V gene are SEHNR and FQNEAQ (reference sequence).

The J gene is TRBJ2-5, the V gene TRBV27; D is unclear. The CDR3 sequence is 15 residues long. The germline gives CDR1 MNHEY, CDR2 SMNVEV (reference sequence). The ends were cut back, 7 bases at V and 1 base at J, with 16 bases in the middle. CDR3 residues: CASTLRWNTQETQYF. The CDR3 DNA follows: TGTGCCAGCACCCTTAGGTGGAATACCCAAGAGACCCAGTACTTC.

This clonotype has only a few counts. This chain connects TRBV6-1 to TRBJ1-2; 7 bases agree with TRBD1. The CDR3 length is 16 residues. V shed 3 bases and J 0 bases; nucleotides not matched to a gene: 7. Germline CDR1 MNHNS, CDR2 SASEGT. The CDR3 here is CASSEGGQPSNYGYTF. The CDR3 DNA sequence: TGTGCCAGCAGTGAGGGGGGACAGCCCTCTAACTATGGCTACACCTTC.

This chain joins TRBV5-5 and TRBJ2-5; D possibly corresponds to TRBD2 (5 bases). The J call could be wrong; TRBJ2-7 is a better fit for the DNA end. Germline V gene data show CDR1 as SGHKS and CDR2 as YYEKEE (reference sequence). The CDR3 is made up of 12 amino acids. Here the CDR3 DNA reads TGTGCCAGCAGCGAGGGAACCTACGAGCAGTACGTC. Residues: CASSEGTYEQYV.

This chain joins TRBV29-1 and TRBJ1-1, with 7 bases matching TRBD1. V was pared by 6 bases and J by 4 bases, with 11 bases of the junction left unmatched. CDR3 length equals 14 residues. The germline V gene has CDR1 SQVTM and CDR2 ANQGSEA. The CDR3 sequence: CSVVKTGWGTEAFF. As DNA, the CDR3 is TGCAGCGTGGTCAAGACAGGGTGGGGCACTGAAGCTTTCTTT.

The chain joins TRBV7-2 to TRBJ2-7, with a weak D call TRBD2 (5 bases). The end of the DNA fits TRBJ2-5 better, so the J call may be wrong. The CDR3 is 13 residues long. CDR1 is SGHTA and CDR2 is FQGNSA in the germline V gene. The CDR3 region is CASSLVGMETQYF. The DNA for the CDR3 is TGTGCCAGCAGCTTAGTCGGGATGGAGACCCAGTACTTC.

The chain has TRBV15 and TRBJ2-5; TRBD2 agrees at 9 bases. From germline, CDR1 is LNHNV and CDR2 YYDKDF (reference sequence). The V gene end was trimmed by 2 bases and the J gene end by 5 bases; junction bases not matched to a gene: 9. This CDR3 has 16 residues. CDR3 residues: CATSRRLAGGPETQYF. Here the CDR3 DNA reads TGTGCCACCAGCAGACGGCTCGCGGGAGGGCCGGAGACCCAGTACTTC.

V gene TRBV30 combines with J gene TRBJ1-4; D is perhaps TRBD1 (5 bases). V lost 7 bases, J lost 8 bases, and 23 bases lay in between. This CDR3 is 15 amino acids long. CDR1 and CDR2 from the germline V gene are GTSNPN and SVGIG (reference sequence). The CDR3 DNA is TGTGCCTATACAAAAACCGGGACCTTAAGGGAAAAACTGTTTTTT. Translating gives CAYTKTGTLREKLFF.

This chain connects TRBV6-5 to TRBJ1-6; no firm D call. The CDR3 sequence is 14 residues long. V was cut by 2 bases and J by 5 bases, with 7 bases left in between. Germline V CDR1 and CDR2: MNHEY, SVGAGI. Here the CDR3 reads CASSYGRDNSPLHF. CDR3 DNA: TGTGCCAGCAGTTACGGGAGGGATAATTCACCCCTCCACTTT.

This clonotype appeared a few times. This sequence joins TRBV4-1 and TRBJ2-3, with D unresolved. The CDR3 runs to 18 residues. CDR1 and CDR2 (germline): MGHRA, YSYEKL. V lost 1 base to trimming and J lost 0 bases, with 17 bases between them. The CDR3, as DNA: TGCGCCAGCAGCCAAGGGCTTGCCACAGCCTCTAGCACAGATACGCAGTATTTT. Translated, it gives CASSQGLATASSTDTQYF.

To note about this clonotype: A much larger clone is a single base away; this may be a read error. V and J are TRBV4-2 and TRBJ1-1, with TRBD1 as a possible D gene (5 bases). Looked up from germline, CDR1 is LGHNA and CDR2 is YNFKEQ. V was clipped by 2 bases and J by 8 bases, with 6 bases between them. This CDR3 region has 11 residues. CDR3 residues: CASSQRQEAFF. The CDR3 DNA reads TGTGCCAGCAGCCAACGACAGGAAGCTTTCTTT.

This clonotype has only a few counts. The CDR3 protein is CTTQQGELSTDTQYF. As DNA, the CDR3 is TGCACCACCCAACAGGGGGAATTAAGCACAGATACGCAGTATTTT. The chain couples TRBV4-1 to TRBJ2-3; 8 bases match TRBD1. Germline loops: CDR1 MGHRA, CDR2 YSYEKL. CDR3 length equals 15 residues.

This clonotype was observed a few times. This rearrangement joins TRBV18 to TRBJ2-5; TRBD2 aligns across 7 bases. The end of the DNA aligns better with TRBJ2-7, so the J call may be wrong. This CDR3 has 15 residues. The germline V gene has CDR1 KGHSH and CDR2 LQKENI. CDR3 amino acids: CASSPGLASGYEQYV. CDR3 coding DNA: TGTGCCAGCTCACCAGGCTTGGCTAGCGGCTACGAGCAGTACGTC.

This clonotype was seen repeatedly, ten times or more. The gene calls are TRBV5-1 and TRBJ2-5; D is unresolved. The CDR3 length is 13 residues. With 1 base removed from V and 3 bases from J, the gap between germline ends came to 7 bases. The V gene's germline CDR1 is SGHRS and CDR2 YFSETQ. The DNA of the CDR3 is TGCGCCAGCAGCTTGTACGGCGAAGAGACCCAGTACTTC. It translates to CASSLYGEETQYF.

As to this clonotype: One end of the junction fails to match germline, which may point to a read error. The rearrangement links TRBV11-3 to TRBJ2-3; no definite D call. In germline, CDR1 is SGHNT, CDR2 YENEEA. The CDR3 spans 15 residues. CDR3 nucleotide sequence: TGTGCTAGCAGCTTAGTGGCCATTAGCACAGATACGCAGTATTTT. This sequence encodes CASSLVAISTDTQYF.

This chain links TRBV12-3 or TRBV12-4 with TRBJ2-7, with 9 bases aligning to TRBD1. CDR3 length equals 15 residues. Unmatched junction bases numbered 9, after V lost 6 bases and J lost 3 bases. The CDR3 reads CASSRRPGQGYEQYF. The CDR3 coding sequence is TGTGCCAGCAGCCGGAGGCCGGGACAGGGCTACGAGCAGTACTTC.

This clonotype was observed many times. The chain is built from TRBV24-1 and TRBJ2-5; D possibly corresponds to TRBD1 (6 bases). CDR3 length equals 15 residues. Per the germline V gene, CDR1 is KGHDR and CDR2 is SFDVKD. V was trimmed by 2 bases and J by 7 bases, leaving 16 bases between them. The CDR3 loop reads CATSDSRQERGTQYF. For the CDR3, the DNA is TGTGCCACCAGTGATTCCAGACAGGAACGGGGGACCCAGTACTTC.

This clonotype was counted between two and nine times. This chain uses TRBV27 with TRBJ1-1, with 7 bases fitting TRBD1. Germline V CDR1 and CDR2: MNHEY, SMNVEV (reference sequence). The CDR3 has 14 residues. Losses at the gene ends were 8 bases for V and 0 bases for J; bases not matched to a gene: 6. The DNA for the CDR3 is TGTGCCAGCGCCCGGGACAGAATGAACACTGAAGCTTTCTTT. Protein product: CASARDRMNTEAFF.

The table lists this clonotype with many counts. V usage is TRBV25-1 and J usage is TRBJ2-3, with a weak D call TRBD2 (7 bases). The V end was cut by 11 bases, the J end by 1 base, with 13 bases between. Germline lookup yields CDR1 MGHDK and CDR2 SYGVNS. The CDR3 has 13 amino acids. The CDR3: CASGGKGTDTQYF. The CDR3 coding sequence is TGTGCCTCGGGGGGCAAGGGCACAGATACGCAGTATTTT.

This clonotype appeared a few times. J is TRBJ2-1 and V is TRBV20-1; 8 bases align to TRBD2. In germline, CDR1 is DFQATT, CDR2 SNEGSKA (reference sequence). The V and J ends lost 3 bases and 3 bases, in that order; junction bases with no gene match: 13. This CDR3 has 17 amino acids. This CDR3 is CSASAPGAGDVYNEQFF. CDR3 in DNA: TGCAGTGCTAGCGCCCCCGGAGCGGGAGACGTCTACAATGAGCAGTTCTTC.

In its sample, this clonotype was seen a few times. The chain couples TRBV12-3 or TRBV12-4 to TRBJ2-7; D uncertain. The CDR3 is 13 amino acids. The V end lost 10 bases, the J end lost 2 bases, and 15 bases lay between the germline ends. This chain's CDR3 is CATRMAGAYEQYF. CDR3 DNA sequence: TGTGCCACCAGGATGGCAGGAGCCTACGAGCAGTACTTC.

This clonotype was recorded a few times. V and J are TRBV12-3 or TRBV12-4 and TRBJ2-3, with unresolved D. V gave up 2 bases and J gave up 4 bases, with 7 bases separating them. CDR3 length: 13 residues. The CDR3 nucleotides read TGTGCCAGCAGTTTAAGGTTCCCAGATACGCAGTATTTT. Translated: CASSLRFPDTQYF.

This clonotype was recorded at least ten times. V gene TRBV5-1 combines with J gene TRBJ1-1, with D perhaps TRBD1 (6 bases). Germline CDR1 SGHRS, CDR2 YFSETQ. The germline V and J ends were trimmed by 4 bases and 1 base, with 14 bases remaining between them. The CDR3 extends over 15 amino acids. The CDR3 nucleotides are TGCGCCAGCAGCCCTGGGGGGGCTGCGAACACTGAAGCTTTCTTT. Translating gives CASSPGGAANTEAFF.

The V call is TRBV10-3, the J call TRBJ1-5; TRBD1 agrees at 9 bases. The CDR3 covers 15 residues. The V and J ends lost 1 base and 6 bases, in that order; junction bases with no gene match: 4. Per germline, CDR1 ENHRY and CDR2 SYGVKD. The CDR3, as DNA: TGTGCCATCAGTGAGTTGAGGGACAGGGTTCAGCCCCAGCATTTT. Translating it yields CAISELRDRVQPQHF.